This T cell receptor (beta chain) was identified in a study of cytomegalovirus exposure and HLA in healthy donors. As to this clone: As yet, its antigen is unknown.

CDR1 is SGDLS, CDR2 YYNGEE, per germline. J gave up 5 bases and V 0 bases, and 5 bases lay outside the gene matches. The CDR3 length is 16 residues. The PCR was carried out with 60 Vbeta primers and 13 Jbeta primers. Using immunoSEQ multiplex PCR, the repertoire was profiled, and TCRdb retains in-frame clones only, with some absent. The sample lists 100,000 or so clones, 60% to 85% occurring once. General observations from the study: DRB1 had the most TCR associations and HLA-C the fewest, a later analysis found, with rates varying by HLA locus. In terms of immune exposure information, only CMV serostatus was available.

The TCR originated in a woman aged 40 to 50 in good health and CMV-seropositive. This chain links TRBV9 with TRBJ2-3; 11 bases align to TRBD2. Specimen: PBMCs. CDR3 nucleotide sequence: TGTGCCAGCAGCGTAGGCCCGGGACTAGCGGTAGATACGCAGTATTTT. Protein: CASSVGPGLAVDTQYF. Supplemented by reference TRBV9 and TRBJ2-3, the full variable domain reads DSGVTQTPKHLITATGQRVTLRCSPRSGDLSVYWYQQSLDQGLQFLIQYYNGEERAKGNILERFSAQQFPDLHSELNLSSLELGDSALYFCASSVGPGLAVDTQYFGPGTRLTVL.